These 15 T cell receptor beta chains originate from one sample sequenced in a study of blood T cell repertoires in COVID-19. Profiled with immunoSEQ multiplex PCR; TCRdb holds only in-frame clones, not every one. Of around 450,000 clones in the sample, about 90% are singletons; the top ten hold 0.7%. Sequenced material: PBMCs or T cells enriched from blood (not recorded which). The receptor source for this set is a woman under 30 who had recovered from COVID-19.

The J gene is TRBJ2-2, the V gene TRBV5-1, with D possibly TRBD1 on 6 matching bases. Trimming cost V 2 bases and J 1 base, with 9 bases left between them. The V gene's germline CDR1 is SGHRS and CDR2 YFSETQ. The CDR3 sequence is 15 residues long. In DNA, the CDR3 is TGCGCCAGCAGCTTTACAGGGCAGAACACCGGGGAGCTGTTTTTT. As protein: CASSFTGQNTGELFF. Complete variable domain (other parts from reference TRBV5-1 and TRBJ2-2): KAGVTQTPRYLIKTRGQQVTLSCSPISGHRSVSWYQQTPGQGLQFLFEYFSETQRNKGNFPGRFSGRQFSNSRSEMNVSTLELGDSALYLCASSFTGQNTGELFFGEGSRLTVL.

CDR3 DNA sequence: TGTGCCAGCAGTTCGCGGACAGGGGGACCGTTTCGGCCCCAGCATTTT. This translates into CASSSRTGGPFRPQHF. The chain recombines TRBV27 with TRBJ1-5; the match to TRBD1 covers 10 bases. CDR1 and CDR2 from the germline V gene are MNHEY and SMNVEV (reference sequence). The CDR3 contains 16 residues. V dropped 4 bases and J dropped 9; count of bases not matched to a gene: 12.

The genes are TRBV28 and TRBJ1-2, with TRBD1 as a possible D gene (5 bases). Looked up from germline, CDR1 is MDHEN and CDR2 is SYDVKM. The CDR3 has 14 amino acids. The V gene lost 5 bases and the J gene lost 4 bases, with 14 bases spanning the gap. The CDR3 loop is CASSPGGTLYGYTF. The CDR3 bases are TGTGCCAGCAGTCCTGGGGGGACCCTCTATGGCTACACCTTC.

In DNA form, the CDR3 reads TGCGCCAGCAGCAAGGACAGGGGGGGAAGTTCACCCCTCCACTTT. Its translation is CASSKDRGGSSPLHF. The gene calls are TRBV5-1 and TRBJ1-6; TRBD1 aligns across 10 bases. There are 15 residues in the CDR3. CDR1 and CDR2 (germline): SGHRS, YFSETQ. Trimming took 4 bases from V and 9 from J; bases not matched to a gene: 7.

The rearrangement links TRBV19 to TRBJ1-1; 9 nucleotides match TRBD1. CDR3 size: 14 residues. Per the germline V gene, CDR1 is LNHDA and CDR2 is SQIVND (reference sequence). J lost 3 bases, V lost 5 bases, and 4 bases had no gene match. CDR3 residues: CASSSQGAHTEAFF. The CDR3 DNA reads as TGTGCCAGTAGTTCACAGGGGGCGCACACTGAAGCTTTCTTT. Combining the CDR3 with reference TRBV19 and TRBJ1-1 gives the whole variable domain DGGITQSPKYLFRKEGQNVTLSCEQNLNHDAMYWYRQDPGQGLRLIYYSQIVNDFQKGDIAEGYSVSREKKESFPLTVTSAQKNPTAFYLCASSSQGAHTEAFFGQGTRLTVV.

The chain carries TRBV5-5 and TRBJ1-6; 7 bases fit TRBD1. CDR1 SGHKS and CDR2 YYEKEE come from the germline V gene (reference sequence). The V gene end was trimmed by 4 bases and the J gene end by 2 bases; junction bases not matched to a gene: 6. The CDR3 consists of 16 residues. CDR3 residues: CASSQGQLPYNSPLHF. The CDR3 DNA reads TGTGCCAGCAGCCAGGGACAGCTTCCCTATAATTCACCCCTCCACTTT.

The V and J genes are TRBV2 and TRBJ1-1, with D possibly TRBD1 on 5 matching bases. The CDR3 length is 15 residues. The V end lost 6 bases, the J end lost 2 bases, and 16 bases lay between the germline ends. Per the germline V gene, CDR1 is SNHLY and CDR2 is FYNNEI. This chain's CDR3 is CASRIEGVPNTEAFF. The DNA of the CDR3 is TGTGCCAGCAGAATCGAAGGGGTGCCCAACACTGAAGCTTTCTTT.

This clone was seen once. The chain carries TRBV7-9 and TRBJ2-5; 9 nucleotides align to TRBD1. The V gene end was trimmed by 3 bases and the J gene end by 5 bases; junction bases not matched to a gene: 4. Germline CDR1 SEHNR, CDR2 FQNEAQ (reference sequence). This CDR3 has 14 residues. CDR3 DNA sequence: TGTGCCAGCAGCTTGGGGACAGGGCGGGAGACCCAGTACTTC. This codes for CASSLGTGRETQYF.

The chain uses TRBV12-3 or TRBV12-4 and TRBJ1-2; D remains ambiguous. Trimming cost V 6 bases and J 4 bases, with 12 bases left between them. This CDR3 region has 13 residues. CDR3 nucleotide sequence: TGTGCCAGCAGCCCGGGGATGATCTATGGCTACACCTTC. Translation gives CASSPGMIYGYTF.

CDR3 residues: CAWKGSGYTF. The CDR3 DNA sequence: TGTGCCTGGAAAGGGAGTGGCTACACCTTC. This chain joins TRBV30 and TRBJ1-2; D call uncertain. This CDR3 is 10 amino acids long. V was clipped by 4 bases and J by 7 bases, with 7 bases between them. Germline V lookup: CDR1 GTSNPN, CDR2 SVGIG (reference sequence).

The CDR3 reads CASSLSGGLVETDTQYF. Here the CDR3 DNA reads TGCGCCAGCAGCCTTAGCGGGGGGCTTGTCGAAACAGATACGCAGTATTTT. The chain links TRBV4-1 to TRBJ2-3, with TRBD2 matching 10 bases. V gave up 4 bases and J gave up 3 bases; unmatched junction bases: 10. Per the germline V gene, CDR1 is MGHRA and CDR2 is YSYEKL. The CDR3 runs 17 residues.

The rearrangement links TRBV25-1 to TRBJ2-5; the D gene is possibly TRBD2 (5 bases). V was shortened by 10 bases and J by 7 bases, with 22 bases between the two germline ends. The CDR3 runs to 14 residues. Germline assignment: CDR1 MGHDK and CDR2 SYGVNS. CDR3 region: CATQIPNGVGTQYF. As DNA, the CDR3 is TGTGCCACCCAAATCCCTAACGGGGTCGGGACCCAGTACTTC.

CDR3 in amino acids: CASSVLAGFNTDTQYF. Written as DNA, the CDR3 is TGTGCCAGCAGTGTACTAGCGGGGTTTAACACAGATACGCAGTATTTT. This chain links TRBV25-1 with TRBJ2-3, with 10 bases matching TRBD2. CDR1 and CDR2 from the germline V gene are MGHDK and SYGVNS. The CDR3 contains 16 residues. Trimming cost V 4 bases and J 2 bases; bases outside gene matches: 6.

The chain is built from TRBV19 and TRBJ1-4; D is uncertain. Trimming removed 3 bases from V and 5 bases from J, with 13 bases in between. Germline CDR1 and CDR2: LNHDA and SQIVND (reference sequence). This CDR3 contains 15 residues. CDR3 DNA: TGTGCCAGTAGTATCGGAGCTGGGGAGAATGAAAAACTGTTTTTT. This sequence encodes CASSIGAGENEKLFF. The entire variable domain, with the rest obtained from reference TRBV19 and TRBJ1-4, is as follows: DGGITQSPKYLFRKEGQNVTLSCEQNLNHDAMYWYRQDPGQGLRLIYYSQIVNDFQKGDIAEGYSVSREKKESFPLTVTSAQKNPTAFYLCASSIGAGENEKLFFGSGTQLSVL.

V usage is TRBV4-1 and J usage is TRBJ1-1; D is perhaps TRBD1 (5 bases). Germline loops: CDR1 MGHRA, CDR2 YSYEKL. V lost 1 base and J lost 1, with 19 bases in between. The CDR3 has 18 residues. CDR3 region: CASSQGRQILRSNTEAFF. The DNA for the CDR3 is TGCGCCAGCAGCCAAGGAAGACAGATACTAAGATCGAACACTGAAGCTTTCTTT.